A single sample is the source of the 10 T cell receptor beta chains below, sequenced in a study of neurological immune-mediated disorders. TCRdb reanalysed the 5' RACE reads using MiXCR and keeps one entry per CDR3 protein. The data show about 55,000 distinct CDR3 sequences, around 24% seen once. Time point meaning: technical triplicate 2. Sequenced input: PBMCs. These receptors all stem from a man aged 55 to 70 with HTLV-1-associated myelopathy (HAM/TSP).

This clonotype was detected ten times or more. This chain uses TRBV20-1 with TRBJ2-5, with a possible D match to TRBD2 (6 bases). The V end lost 6 bases, the J end lost 2 bases, and 16 bases lay between the germline ends. The CDR3 covers 14 residues. Per germline, CDR1 DFQATT and CDR2 SNEGSKA (reference sequence). The CDR3 sequence is CSATPPSAQETQYF. The CDR3 nucleotides read TGCAGTGCCACTCCCCCTAGCGCTCAAGAGACCCAGTACTTC.

This clonotype was seen ten or more times. The genes are TRBV5-6 and TRBJ2-7; 9 nucleotides match TRBD1. Germline CDR1 and CDR2: SGHDT and YYEEEE. V was pared by 4 bases and J by 4 bases, with 3 bases of the junction left unmatched. This CDR3 has 13 amino acids. In nucleotides, the CDR3 is TGTGCCAGCAGCCGGGACAGGGTTTACGAGCAGTACTTC. Translation: CASSRDRVYEQYF.

V usage is TRBV15 and J usage is TRBJ2-1; 9 bases are shared with TRBD2. Germline values: CDR1 LNHNV, CDR2 YYDKDF (reference sequence). The CDR3 loop spans 15 amino acids. With V trimmed by 3 bases and J by 0 bases, 0 bases remained unmatched. CDR3 DNA: TGTGCCACCAGCAGTAGCGGGAGCTCCTACAATGAGCAGTTCTTC. It specifies CATSSSGSSYNEQFF.

This clonotype showed up many times. V usage is TRBV10-3 and J usage is TRBJ2-2; 14 bases match TRBD2. J was trimmed by 5 bases and V by 10 bases; bases with no gene match: 9. This CDR3 has 16 residues. Germline CDR1 is ENHRY and CDR2 is SYGVKD. This CDR3 reads CASRLAGGPGTGELFF. CDR3 DNA: TGTGCCAGCAGACTAGCGGGAGGGCCTGGGACCGGGGAGCTGTTTTTT.

This clonotype occurred many times. The chain has TRBV15 and TRBJ1-5; TRBD1 is a possible D gene (5 bases). There are 14 residues in the CDR3. The germline V gene encodes CDR1 LNHNV and CDR2 YYDKDF (reference sequence). Trimming stripped 6 bases from V and 5 bases from J, with 14 bases between. The CDR3 sequence is CATRRDYEDQPQHF. CDR3 coding DNA: TGTGCCACCAGACGGGACTATGAGGATCAGCCCCAGCATTTT.

V usage is TRBV19 and J usage is TRBJ1-3, with TRBD1 matching 7 bases. There are 14 residues in the CDR3. Germline CDR1 reads LNHDA; CDR2 reads SQIVND (reference sequence). With 3 bases clipped from V and 5 bases from J, the junction kept 4 bases outside the gene matches. The CDR3 loop is CASSIGDRRNTIYF. CDR3 bases: TGTGCCAGTAGTATTGGGGACAGAAGAAACACCATATATTTT.

The rearrangement joins TRBV5-1 to TRBJ2-7, with 12 bases matching TRBD2. Germline CDR1 is SGHRS and CDR2 is YFSETQ. J gave up 6 bases and V 4 bases, and 11 bases lay outside the gene matches. The CDR3 covers 16 residues. Here the CDR3 DNA reads TGCGCCAGCAGCCCGCGGACTAGCGGGAAGGTAGGCGAGCAGTACTTC. Residues: CASSPRTSGKVGEQYF.

This clonotype has ten or more counts. The rearrangement links TRBV28 to TRBJ2-3; no clear D. Trimming removed 6 bases at V and 4 bases at J, with 8 bases between. The CDR3 loop spans 12 amino acids. Germline V gives CDR1 MDHEN, CDR2 SYDVKM. The CDR3 nucleotides are TGTGCCAGCAGCTCGCCTTCAGATACGCAGTATTTT. Its protein product is CASSSPSDTQYF. Combining the CDR3 with reference TRBV28 and TRBJ2-3 gives the whole variable domain DVKVTQSSRYLVKRTGEKVFLECVQDMDHENMFWYRQDPGLGLRLIYFSYDVKMKEKGDIPEGYSVSREKKERFSLILESASTNQTSMYLCASSSPSDTQYFGPGTRLTVL.

This clonotype was seen at least ten times. V and J are TRBV5-1 and TRBJ2-1; D is undetermined. V lost 2 bases to trimming and J lost 10 bases, with 19 bases between them. There are 15 residues in the CDR3. The germline V gene has CDR1 SGHRS and CDR2 YFSETQ. The CDR3 DNA is TGCGCCAGCAGCTTAGGCCCTGGGTCGCGGAGCGAGCAGTTCTTC. Translation gives CASSLGPGSRSEQFF.

There are many counts of this clonotype. The CDR3: CASSSAGGLKNTEAFF. The CDR3 bases are TGTGCCAGCAGCTCCGCGGGGGGGCTTAAGAACACTGAAGCTTTCTTT. This chain joins TRBV11-2 and TRBJ1-1; perhaps TRBD1 as D (6 bases). CDR1 and CDR2 (germline): SGHAT, FQNNGV. With 4 bases removed from V and 1 base from J, the gap between germline ends came to 16 bases. CDR3 length: 16 amino acids. The variable domain in full, completed from reference TRBV11-2 and TRBJ1-1, reads EAGVAQSPRYKIIEKRQSVAFWCNPISGHATLYWYQQILGQGPKLLIQFQNNGVVDDSQLPKDRFSAERLKGVDSTLKIQPAKLEDSAVYLCASSSAGGLKNTEAFFGQGTRLTVV.